This section outlines one T cell receptor (beta chain) sequence together with its context. This clone appeared many times. The antigen this receptor binds is unknown. One base away there is no much larger clone; base qualities are not given. Library creation used the immunoSEQ multiplex PCR assay. What TCRdb holds here is the immuneACCESS table cut down to in-frame rearrangements. Part of the clones is not present; checked against another copy, under half of the missing clones reflect an unresolved V gene, and the others are unexplained. This sample gives 110,000 to 150,000 clones in total; about 89% of them show up just once. The ten largest clonotypes hold around 4.7% of the sample. The sample belongs to a study of control samples from healthy donors and cancer patients (dated by TCRdb to 2019 to 2021). CDR1 MNHNS and CDR2 SASEGT were looked up in the germline V gene. The cysteine opens and the phenylalanine closes a CDR3 of 13 amino acids. The sequence is cut down to CDR3 DNA, 39 bases in frame from base 1. The trim is 2 bases for V and 4 bases for J, with a gap of 5 bases between the germline ends.

The receptor was isolated from a man aged 30 to 39 in good health. The V and J genes are TRBV6-1 and TRBJ2-2; too little of a D gene remains to name it. What was sequenced was blood. The CDR3 region reads CASSEQVTGELFF. The DNA sequence is TGTGCCAGCAGTGAACAGGTCACCGGGGAGCTGTTTTTT.